This T cell receptor (beta chain) was documented in a study of cytomegalovirus exposure and HLA in healthy donors. Germline values: CDR1 MNHNY, CDR2 SVGAGI (reference sequence). The CDR3 has 15 amino acids. The V gene lost 6 bases and the J gene lost 1 base, with 15 bases spanning the gap. Amplification used 60 Vbeta primers and 13 Jbeta primers. Libraries were prepared by immunoSEQ multiplex PCR; TCRdb keeps only in-frame clonotypes and omits some of them. This table holds about 130,000 clones, around 83% found once. This chain connects TRBV6-6 to TRBJ2-5; no clear D gene. The TCR originated in a woman aged 18-29 years in good health and CMV-seropositive. Sequencing input: PBMCs. This CDR3 is CASRPPLESQETQYF. CDR3 sequence (DNA): TGTGCCAGCAGGCCCCCCCTAGAGAGCCAAGAGACCCAGTACTTC.